Each of the 32 T cell receptor beta chains below was sequenced from the same sample in a study of blood T cell repertoires in COVID-19. The table came from immunoSEQ multiplex PCR; TCRdb's copy has only in-frame clones and leaves some out. The table shows about 310,000 clones, with around 89% occurring only once. The sequenced sample consisted of PBMCs or T cells enriched from blood (not recorded which). All receptors come from a woman aged 18-29 years with acute COVID-19.

The gene calls are TRBV28 and TRBJ2-7; 7 positions match TRBD1. The CDR3 loop spans 15 amino acids. Germline CDR1 MDHEN, CDR2 SYDVKM. The ends lost 7 bases at V and 6 bases at J; junction bases unmatched: 15. DNA for the CDR3: TGTGCCAGCACCTTCATGGACAGGCCGCTCTCCGAGCAGTACTTC. Translated, it gives CASTFMDRPLSEQYF.

The V and J genes are TRBV10-3 and TRBJ1-1; D might be TRBD1 (5 bases). The CDR3 totals 13 residues. Germline CDR1 and CDR2: ENHRY and SYGVKD. Trimming took off 6 bases at V and 6 bases at J, with 14 bases between the two ends. For the CDR3, the DNA is TGTGCCATCAGGACAGAACCCGGGCCTGAAGCTTTCTTT. It is translated as CAIRTEPGPEAFF.

V is TRBV28 and J is TRBJ1-6; D not resolved. Trimming pared 6 bases from V and 6 bases from J, leaving 6 bases between. Per the germline V gene, CDR1 is MDHEN and CDR2 is SYDVKM. This CDR3 has 12 residues. The CDR3 DNA sequence: TGTGCCAGCAGCTCCGTTAATTCACCCCTCCACTTT. Protein sequence: CASSSVNSPLHF.

The chain employs TRBV29-1 and TRBJ2-7; possibly TRBD2 for D (7 bases). Germline V gene lookup returns CDR1 SQVTM and CDR2 ANQGSEA. The CDR3 extends over 15 amino acids. Trimming pared 0 bases from V and 2 bases from J, leaving 14 bases between. The CDR3: CSVEEGRGQPYEQYF. The CDR3 DNA sequence: TGCAGCGTTGAAGAAGGGAGGGGACAACCCTACGAGCAGTACTTC.

The chain recombines TRBV7-3 with TRBJ1-2, with D maybe TRBD1 (6 bases). The V end lost 5 bases, the J end lost 2 bases, and 15 bases lay between the germline ends. This CDR3 is 15 amino acids long. Germline V gene sequence: CDR1 SGHTA, CDR2 FQGTGA. The CDR3 DNA reads TGTGCCAGCAGCCCCAGAGGTGGACAGAACTATGGCTACACCTTC. Translation: CASSPRGGQNYGYTF.

The CDR3 DNA follows: TGCGCCAGCAGCCCCGGGACTAGCGACTACAATGAGCAGTTCTTC. Protein: CASSPGTSDYNEQFF. The chain couples TRBV5-1 to TRBJ2-1; 10 positions match TRBD2. Germline trimming cut 4 bases from V and 3 bases from J; bases unmatched to any gene: 4. Per the germline V gene, CDR1 is SGHRS and CDR2 is YFSETQ. This CDR3 region has 15 residues.

This clone was seen a single time. The genes are TRBV21-1 and TRBJ2-7; TRBD1 reflects the table's D call only, with no check against the DNA. TRBV21-1 is annotated as a pseudogene. CDR3 length: 18 residues. CDR3 protein: CASSASHRGQGEVYEQYF. DNA of the CDR3: TGTGCCAGCAGCGCCTCCCACCGGGGACAGGGTGAAGTCTACGAGCAGTACTTC.

The gene calls are TRBV5-1 and TRBJ2-3; TRBD2 is a possible D gene (6 bases). Germline V lookup: CDR1 SGHRS, CDR2 YFSETQ. V lost 3 bases, J lost 4 bases, and 21 bases lay in between. This CDR3 has 17 residues. The CDR3 is CASSSSGVAVFSDTQYF. CDR3 DNA sequence: TGCGCCAGCAGCTCCTCGGGGGTAGCCGTTTTTTCAGATACGCAGTATTTT.

The chain has TRBV5-4 and TRBJ2-3, with 7 bases aligning to TRBD2. The CDR3 runs 16 residues. V gave up 6 bases and J gave up 5 bases; unmatched junction bases: 15. Looked up from germline, CDR1 is SGHNT and CDR2 is YYREEE (reference sequence). The CDR3 loop is CASTSLGGFRGDTQYF. CDR3 DNA sequence: TGTGCCAGCACCTCCCTGGGGGGGTTTAGGGGAGATACGCAGTATTTT.

This chain uses TRBV19 with TRBJ2-5; 12 nucleotides align to TRBD2. Germline values: CDR1 LNHDA, CDR2 SQIVND (reference sequence). CDR3 length: 16 residues. The V segment lost 5 bases and the J segment 4 bases; nucleotides outside the gene matches: 8. CDR3 sequence (DNA): TGTGCCAGTAGTCCAGGGAGGACTAGCGGGATAGAGACCCAGTACTTC. Residues: CASSPGRTSGIETQYF. Combining the CDR3 with reference TRBV19 and TRBJ2-5 gives the whole variable domain DGGITQSPKYLFRKEGQNVTLSCEQNLNHDAMYWYRQDPGQGLRLIYYSQIVNDFQKGDIAEGYSVSREKKESFPLTVTSAQKNPTAFYLCASSPGRTSGIETQYFGPGTRLLVL.

The rearrangement uses TRBV5-4 and TRBJ2-7; D is possibly TRBD2 (5 bases). The V end lost 3 bases, the J end lost 1 base, and 14 bases lay between the germline ends. The CDR3 loop spans 15 amino acids. From germline, CDR1 is SGHNT and CDR2 YYREEE (reference sequence). This chain's CDR3 is CASSSSWTPSYEQYF. The CDR3 DNA follows: TGTGCCAGCAGCTCCTCCTGGACTCCTTCCTACGAGCAGTACTTC.

V gene TRBV24-1 combines with J gene TRBJ1-2; D not resolved. CDR3 length equals 11 residues. The ends were cut back, 4 bases at V and 4 bases at J, with 3 bases in the middle. The germline V gene encodes CDR1 KGHDR and CDR2 SFDVKD. Here the CDR3 reads CATSDLYGYTF. The CDR3 DNA is TGTGCCACCAGTGACCTCTATGGCTACACCTTC.

This clone was seen a single time. The chain is built from TRBV5-6 and TRBJ2-6; D is perhaps TRBD2 (6 bases). CDR1 and CDR2 (germline): SGHDT, YYEEEE. The CDR3 loop spans 15 amino acids. The V and J ends lost 1 base and 2 bases respectively, with 7 bases between them. CDR3 protein: CASSLRRAGANVLTF. The CDR3 nucleotides read TGTGCCAGCAGCTTGAGGAGGGCTGGGGCCAACGTCCTGACTTTC.

The chain employs TRBV11-3 and TRBJ2-3; 7 positions agree with TRBD2. CDR1 and CDR2 (germline): SGHNT, YENEEA. Unmatched junction bases numbered 11, after V lost 4 bases and J lost 4 bases. This CDR3 has 16 amino acids. CDR3 in amino acids: CASSYGGGLYADTQYF. The CDR3 DNA sequence: TGTGCCAGCAGCTATGGGGGAGGGCTATATGCAGATACGCAGTATTTT.

This chain connects TRBV19 to TRBJ2-3; D possibly corresponds to TRBD1 (5 bases). The CDR3 sequence is 15 residues long. The V gene's germline CDR1 is LNHDA and CDR2 SQIVND (reference sequence). V was shortened by 3 bases and J by 2 bases, with 12 bases between the two germline ends. DNA for the CDR3: TGTGCCAGTAGTATGATCAGGGCCCCCACAGATACGCAGTATTTT. This codes for CASSMIRAPTDTQYF.

V and J are TRBV6-5 and TRBJ1-6, with 7 nucleotides matching TRBD1. CDR1 and CDR2 from the germline V gene are MNHEY and SVGAGI. V lost 6 bases to trimming and J lost 6 bases; unmatched junction nucleotides: 5. CDR3 length equals 14 residues. DNA for the CDR3: TGTGCCAGCAGAGACAGGGTAGGTAATTCACCCCTCCACTTT. Its protein is CASRDRVGNSPLHF.

This sequence joins TRBV18 and TRBJ1-2, with TRBD1 as a possible D gene (6 bases). The CDR3 is 15 residues long. From germline, CDR1 is KGHSH and CDR2 LQKENI. The germline V and J ends were trimmed by 2 bases and 2 bases, with 12 bases remaining between them. CDR3 protein: CASSPMNRENYGYTF. The CDR3 DNA sequence: TGTGCCAGCTCACCAATGAACAGGGAAAACTATGGCTACACCTTC.

The chain uses TRBV4-2 and TRBJ2-3, with 10 nucleotides matching TRBD2. Germline trimming cut 5 bases from V and 0 bases from J; bases unmatched to any gene: 8. CDR1 LGHNA and CDR2 YNFKEQ come from the germline V gene. The CDR3 totals 17 residues. The CDR3 loop is CASSAWTSGPSTDTQYF. The DNA of the CDR3 is TGTGCCAGCAGCGCCTGGACTAGCGGACCTAGCACAGATACGCAGTATTTT.

This clone appeared a single time. The V call is TRBV9, the J call TRBJ2-5; D possibly corresponds to TRBD1 (6 bases). The V end was cut by 1 base, the J end by 3 bases, with 13 bases between. The CDR3 covers 15 residues. From germline, CDR1 is SGDLS and CDR2 YYNGEE. CDR3 residues: CASSVYGQFEETQYF. CDR3 nucleotides: TGTGCCAGCAGCGTATACGGACAGTTCGAAGAGACCCAGTACTTC.

The chain couples TRBV5-4 to TRBJ2-7; a weak D match, TRBD2 (7 bases). CDR3 size: 16 residues. Germline V gene sequence: CDR1 SGHNT, CDR2 YYREEE (reference sequence). Deletions cut 2 bases from V and 2 bases from J, with 17 bases between. CDR3 loop: CASSFRGATVAYEQYF. The CDR3 DNA sequence: TGTGCCAGCAGCTTCCGGGGGGCGACAGTGGCCTACGAGCAGTACTTC.

The J gene is TRBJ1-1, the V gene TRBV5-1, with no clear D. This CDR3 is built from 15 residues. The V gene lost 4 bases and the J gene lost 0 bases, with 13 bases spanning the gap. CDR1 SGHRS and CDR2 YFSETQ come from the germline V gene. CDR3 nucleotides: TGCGCCAGCAGCAAACCGGGAGGAATGAACACTGAAGCTTTCTTT. Protein sequence: CASSKPGGMNTEAFF.

The J gene is TRBJ1-2, the V gene TRBV5-1; a weak D match, TRBD1 (5 bases). The CDR3 consists of 15 residues. Germline V lookup: CDR1 SGHRS, CDR2 YFSETQ. The ends were cut back, 2 bases at V and 12 bases at J, with 23 bases in the middle. The CDR3 DNA reads as TGCGCCAGCAGCTTCGGCAAAGGGGTCCAGGGAGGGAACACCTTC. Encoded protein: CASSFGKGVQGGNTF.

The chain combines TRBV3-1 (or the pseudogene TRBV3-2) with TRBJ2-3, with 7 bases that match TRBD1. Germline V gene sequence: CDR1 LGHDT, CDR2 YNNKEL (reference sequence). V dropped 4 bases and J dropped 4; count of bases not matched to a gene: 8. The CDR3 runs 15 residues. The CDR3 bases are TGTGCCAGCAGCCCGCAGACAGGGTCTGCAGATACGCAGTATTTT. Amino acid sequence: CASSPQTGSADTQYF.

The gene calls are TRBV6-5 and TRBJ1-2; D is undetermined. Germline loops: CDR1 MNHEY, CDR2 SVGAGI. V was cut by 7 bases and J by 0 bases, with 15 bases left in between. This CDR3 contains 15 residues. Here the CDR3 DNA reads TGTGCCAGCATCCCCTTAGGAGAAACTAACTATGGCTACACCTTC. Protein: CASIPLGETNYGYTF.

The chain uses TRBV7-9 and TRBJ1-2, with D possibly being TRBD1 (5 bases). Per the germline V gene, CDR1 is SEHNR and CDR2 is FQNEAQ (reference sequence). Deletions cut 3 bases from V and 4 bases from J, with 21 bases between. The CDR3 has 17 amino acids. DNA for the CDR3: TGTGCCAGCAGCTTCAGAAGAGGAGCCGGGACTCGCTATGGCTACACCTTC. It encodes CASSFRRGAGTRYGYTF.

The chain uses TRBV5-1 and TRBJ1-2; D call uncertain. CDR1 and CDR2 from the germline V gene are SGHRS and YFSETQ. V was shortened by 2 bases and J by 7 bases, with 9 bases between the two germline ends. The CDR3 length is 12 residues. CDR3 loop: CASSFSELGYTF. In DNA form, the CDR3 reads TGCGCCAGCAGCTTTTCCGAGCTTGGCTACACCTTC.

The chain carries TRBV9 and TRBJ1-6; D may be TRBD1 (5 bases). Trimming removed 3 bases from V and 0 bases from J, with 13 bases in between. This CDR3 has 17 residues. Germline V gene sequence: CDR1 SGDLS, CDR2 YYNGEE. CDR3 coding DNA: TGTGCCAGCAGCGCCGGGGGGGTTAGCTCCTATAATTCACCCCTCCACTTT. Translating gives CASSAGGVSSYNSPLHF.

CDR3 amino acids: CASSQVWDRVRGYTF. The CDR3 DNA sequence: TGTGCCAGCAGCCAAGTCTGGGACAGGGTGAGGGGCTACACCTTC. The chain couples TRBV4-2 to TRBJ1-2; 9 bases are shared with TRBD1. Germline V lookup: CDR1 LGHNA, CDR2 YNFKEQ. CDR3 length: 15 amino acids. Trimming cost V 1 base and J 8 bases; bases outside gene matches: 8.

The V call is TRBV11-1, the J call TRBJ1-1, with 10 bases identical to TRBD1. V was pared by 1 base and J by 1 base, with 3 bases of the junction left unmatched. Germline V gives CDR1 SGHAT, CDR2 FQDESV (reference sequence). The CDR3 sequence is 16 residues long. The CDR3 DNA reads TGTGCCAGCAGCTTAGGACAGGGGGCGACGAACACTGAAGCTTTCTTT. Translation gives CASSLGQGATNTEAFF.

The chain couples TRBV10-3 to TRBJ2-2; a weak D match, TRBD1 (6 bases). CDR3 length: 14 residues. Trimming removed 6 bases from V and 1 base from J, with 9 bases in between. The germline CDR1 and CDR2 sequences are ENHRY and SYGVKD. CDR3 protein: CAIRLQGNTGELFF. CDR3 in DNA: TGTGCCATCAGGTTACAGGGGAACACCGGGGAGCTGTTTTTT.

This chain joins TRBV29-1 and TRBJ1-3; no clear D. Trimming took off 4 bases at V and 1 base at J, with 5 bases between the two ends. The germline gives CDR1 SQVTM, CDR2 ANQGSEA. The CDR3 runs to 12 residues. The CDR3 DNA reads as TGCAGCGTTGGCGATTCTGGAAACACCATATATTTT. Its translation: CSVGDSGNTIYF.

This chain uses TRBV19 with TRBJ1-4, with D unclear. This CDR3 has 14 amino acids. Trimming pared 7 bases from V and 3 bases from J, leaving 12 bases between. Germline V gene lookup returns CDR1 LNHDA and CDR2 SQIVND (reference sequence). CDR3 in amino acids: CASNSLEANEKLFF. Here the CDR3 DNA reads TGTGCCAGTAATTCTTTAGAGGCTAATGAAAAACTGTTTTTT.